This T cell receptor (beta chain) was obtained from a study of intratumoral heterogeneity in liver cancer. The junction had 6 bases not matched to a gene; V was cut back by 3 bases and J by 0 bases. CDR3 length: 15 residues. Germline V CDR1 and CDR2: SGHRS, YFSETQ. This clone qualifies as large (0.1 to 1%). Its antigen is not known. The assay was immunoSEQ multiplex PCR, and TCRdb's table has in-frame clones only and misses some. Among 5,500 to 7,000 clones listed, 60% to 85% were seen once. The hepatocellular carcinoma nodule was sampled at distinct, geographically separated regions. All patients had early-stage hepatocellular carcinoma and were untreated before surgical resection. Sampled areas showed no macroscopic evidence of necrosis or hemorrhage. Notes on the study in general: Tumor-infiltrating lymphocyte representation was acknowledged to be under-sampled.

The V call is TRBV5-1, the J call TRBJ2-7; TRBD2 agrees at 7 bases. The receptor was derived from a woman in her 70s with hepatocellular carcinoma. The sample in question was tumor tissue, obtained before any cancer treatment. This CDR3 is CASSSLAGVSYEQYF. The CDR3 nucleotides read TGCGCCAGCAGCTCCCTCGCGGGAGTCTCCTACGAGCAGTACTTC. Supplemented by reference TRBV5-1 and TRBJ2-7, the full variable domain reads KAGVTQTPRYLIKTRGQQVTLSCSPISGHRSVSWYQQTPGQGLQFLFEYFSETQRNKGNFPGRFSGRQFSNSRSEMNVSTLELGDSALYLCASSSLAGVSYEQYFGPGTRLTVT.